This T cell receptor beta chain was observed in a study of tumor T cells in aggressive B-cell lymphoma. Germline CDR1 reads SGDLS; CDR2 reads YYNGEE. Trimming removed 2 bases from V and 2 bases from J, with 17 bases in between. The CDR3 spans 17 residues. Profiled with immunoSEQ multiplex PCR; TCRdb holds only in-frame clones, not every one. Of about 590 clones in the sample, 94% were seen once. The chain uses TRBV9 and TRBJ2-1, with a tentative D call TRBD2 (5 bases). The TCR originated in an adult with diffuse large B cell lymphoma. Sequencing used tumor tissue. This CDR3 is CASSVNPRAGTYNEQFF. The CDR3 region has the DNA TGTGCCAGCAGCGTTAACCCCCGGGCGGGTACCTACAATGAGCAGTTCTTC.